This entry lists 14 T cell receptor beta chains sequenced from one sample in a study of T cells in Graves' hyperthyroidism and ophthalmopathy. Amplification of TCR beta CDR3 regions was performed using RNA transcripts as template. HTBI primers drove first-round RT-PCR of the TCR CDR3. A single record per CDR3 protein comes from TCRdb applying MiXCR to the multiplex PCR reads. In the table there are hundreds of thousands of distinct CDR3 sequences, approximately 14% of which are singletons. Sequenced material: blood. Receptors originate from a young woman with Graves' hyperthyroidism that later progressed to Graves' ophthalmopathy.

The chain links TRBV20-1 to TRBJ2-7; D tentatively fits TRBD1 or TRBD2 (5 bases each). In germline, CDR1 is DFQATT, CDR2 SNEGSKA (reference sequence). The V gene lost 6 bases and the J gene lost 2 bases, with 11 bases spanning the gap. This CDR3 is 12 amino acids long. Here the CDR3 DNA reads TGCAGTGCAACAGGACTTACCTACGAGCAGTACTTC. This translates into CSATGLTYEQYF.

The sample holds many counts of this clonotype. This chain connects TRBV19 to TRBJ2-7; D is possibly TRBD1 (6 bases). With 6 bases removed from V and 3 bases from J, the gap between germline ends came to 12 bases. In germline, CDR1 is LNHDA, CDR2 SQIVND (reference sequence). The CDR3 runs to 13 residues. CDR3: CASSRTEVYEQYF. The CDR3 region has the DNA TGTGCCAGTAGCAGGACAGAGGTCTACGAGCAGTACTTC.

The V call is TRBV19, the J call TRBJ2-1; D unclear. Germline CDR1 LNHDA, CDR2 SQIVND (reference sequence). The CDR3 spans 12 residues. The V end was cut by 6 bases, the J end by 5 bases, with 8 bases between. CDR3 DNA: TGTGCCAGTAGCACTAAGAACAATGAGCAGTTCTTC. It translates to CASSTKNNEQFF.

This clonotype was seen repeatedly, ten times or more. The chain combines TRBV11-2 with TRBJ2-7; D may match TRBD1 or TRBD2 (5 bases each). The V and J ends lost 4 bases and 2 bases respectively, with 12 bases between them. CDR3 length: 14 amino acids. Germline values: CDR1 SGHAT, CDR2 FQNNGV. CDR3 protein: CASSSTEGPYEQYF. DNA of the CDR3: TGTGCCAGCAGCTCGACAGAGGGCCCCTACGAGCAGTACTTC.

The genes are TRBV20-1 and TRBJ1-1; 7 bases map to TRBD1. The CDR3 is 14 residues long. Germline lookup yields CDR1 DFQATT and CDR2 SNEGSKA (reference sequence). J was trimmed by 2 bases and V by 4 bases; bases with no gene match: 7. The CDR3 DNA sequence: TGCAGTGCTATTAAGGGACAGATTAACACTGAAGCTTTCTTT. This translates into CSAIKGQINTEAFF.

Ten or more counts support this clonotype. The gene calls are TRBV5-1 and TRBJ2-5; D not resolved. CDR1 is SGHRS and CDR2 is YFSETQ in the germline V gene. V lost 4 bases to trimming and J lost 7 bases, with 14 bases between them. There are 13 residues in the CDR3. CDR3 sequence reads: CASSLLFSGTQYF. CDR3 bases: TGCGCCAGCAGCCTGCTATTTTCCGGGACCCAGTACTTC.

This clonotype appeared many times. The CDR3 DNA is TGCAGTGCTAGAGGGGGGAATGCGGGAGTGGCAGATACGCAGTATTTT. Residues: CSARGGNAGVADTQYF. The V gene is TRBV20-1, the J gene TRBJ2-3, with TRBD2 identical over 7 bases. The CDR3 is 16 amino acids. The V segment lost 1 base and the J segment 4 bases; nucleotides outside the gene matches: 11. Germline V gives CDR1 DFQATT, CDR2 SNEGSKA (reference sequence).

This clonotype was detected a few times. A single base separates this from a much larger clone, so it may be a read error. The chain recombines TRBV9 with TRBJ2-7; D is undetermined. With the DNA end fitting TRBJ2-1 better, the J assignment may be wrong. CDR1 is SGDLS and CDR2 is YYNGEE in the germline V gene. This CDR3 has 13 amino acids. CDR3 coding DNA: TGTGCCAGCGGGTTCGGCGCCTCCTACGAGCAGTTCTTC. Its protein is CASGFGASYEQFF.

The J gene is TRBJ2-2, the V gene TRBV20-1, with a tentative D call TRBD1 (6 bases). The ends were cut back, 0 bases at V and 3 bases at J, with 11 bases in the middle. The CDR3 contains 15 residues. Germline V gene lookup returns CDR1 DFQATT and CDR2 SNEGSKA (reference sequence). The CDR3 DNA is TGCAGTGCTAGAGATCTTCACAGGGACACCGGGGAGCTGTTTTTT. Translating gives CSARDLHRDTGELFF.

Comments on this clonotype: A much larger clone lies one base from this, so it may be a read error. The V gene is TRBV6-2 or TRBV6-3, the J gene TRBJ1-4, with D possibly being TRBD1 (5 bases). The V gene's germline CDR1 is MNHEY and CDR2 SVGEGT. The CDR3 is made up of 15 amino acids. CDR3 in amino acids: CASSYSGTSDEKLSF. CDR3 sequence (DNA): TGTGCCAGCAGTTACTCTGGGACGTCAGACGAAAAACTGTCTTTT.

Comments on this clonotype: Given a much more abundant clone one base away, this may be a read error. The chain couples TRBV3-1 to TRBJ1-1; D not resolved. This CDR3 has 15 amino acids. From germline, CDR1 is LGHDT and CDR2 YNNKEL (reference sequence). CDR3 amino acids: CASSQETLENTEALF. CDR3 DNA sequence: TGTGCCAGCAGCCAAGAGACGTTGGAGAACACTGAAGCTCTCTTT. The whole variable domain, remainder taken from reference TRBV3-1 and TRBJ1-1, is DTAVSQTPKYLVTQMGNDKSIKCEQNLGHDTMYWYKQDSKKFLKIMFSYNNKELIINETVPNRFSPKSPDKAHLNLHINSLELGDSAVYFCASSQETLENTEALFGQGTRLTVV.

This clonotype was counted many times. V is TRBV30 and J is TRBJ2-7; 7 bases are a match to TRBD1. The V and J ends lost 3 bases and 5 bases, in that order; junction bases with no gene match: 7. This CDR3 region has 13 residues. The germline gives CDR1 GTSNPN, CDR2 SVGIG (reference sequence). CDR3 residues: CAWRNRGVNEQYF. CDR3 DNA: TGTGCCTGGAGAAACAGGGGTGTAAACGAGCAGTACTTC. The full variable domain, its missing parts supplied by reference TRBV30 and TRBJ2-7, is SQTIHQWPATLVQPVGSPLSLECTVEGTSNPNLYWYRQAAGRGLQLLFYSVGIGQISSEVPQNLSASRPQDRQFILSSKKLLLSDSGFYLCAWRNRGVNEQYFGPGTRLTVT.

This clonotype has a count of ten or more. The V call is TRBV6-1, the J call TRBJ2-7; D gene uncertain. CDR1 is MNHNS, CDR2 SASEGT, per germline. CDR3 length: 15 amino acids. V was clipped by 6 bases and J by 2 bases, with 17 bases between them. The CDR3 reads CASSVDRVLAYEQYF. The CDR3 DNA reads as TGTGCCAGCAGCGTCGATCGGGTCCTTGCCTACGAGCAGTACTTC.

This clonotype occurred many times. The chain uses TRBV7-2 and TRBJ2-7, with D possibly matching TRBD2 (5 bases). Germline V gene data show CDR1 as SGHTA and CDR2 as FQGNSA. The V end lost 1 base, the J end lost 0 bases, and 22 bases lay between the germline ends. The CDR3 length is 19 residues. The CDR3 here is CASSLVCGGAPPCSYEQYF. CDR3 nucleotide sequence: TGTGCCAGCAGCTTAGTATGTGGAGGTGCACCTCCGTGCTCCTACGAGCAGTACTTC.